The entry that follows covers one TCR beta chain sequence. What it binds is unknown. This entry is derived from a study of blood T cells in healthy people across ages. Study findings and constraints: A strong correlation was seen between TCR beta diversity and naive T cell percentage.

Alongside a J-beta primer mix, a sample-barcoded 5' primer served in a second PCR lasting about 6 to 12 cycles. TCRdb redid the calling of the 5' RACE reads with MiXCR, one entry per CDR3 protein. Among approximately 780,000 distinct CDR3 sequences listed, about 26% were seen once. Germline CDR1 is WNHNN and CDR2 is SYGVQD (reference sequence). The CDR3 sequence is 13 residues long. V was clipped by 8 bases and J by 3 bases, with 10 bases between them. These data are also associated with another study on T cells of mothers and their children. That report notes: Unrelated pairs and related pairs have their TCR recombination output shaped similarly by thymic selection. Related mother-child pairs shared marginally more repertoire than unrelated pairs, though not significantly. Microchimeric T cell clones that persisted were not detected.

The rearrangement joins TRBV10-1 to TRBJ2-2; D not resolved. Sequenced: blood. This TCR was sampled from a boy younger than 18 in good health. The CDR3 DNA sequence: TGCGCCAGCGGAACGGCGGACACCGGGGAGCTGTTTTTT. Translating it yields CASGTADTGELFF.